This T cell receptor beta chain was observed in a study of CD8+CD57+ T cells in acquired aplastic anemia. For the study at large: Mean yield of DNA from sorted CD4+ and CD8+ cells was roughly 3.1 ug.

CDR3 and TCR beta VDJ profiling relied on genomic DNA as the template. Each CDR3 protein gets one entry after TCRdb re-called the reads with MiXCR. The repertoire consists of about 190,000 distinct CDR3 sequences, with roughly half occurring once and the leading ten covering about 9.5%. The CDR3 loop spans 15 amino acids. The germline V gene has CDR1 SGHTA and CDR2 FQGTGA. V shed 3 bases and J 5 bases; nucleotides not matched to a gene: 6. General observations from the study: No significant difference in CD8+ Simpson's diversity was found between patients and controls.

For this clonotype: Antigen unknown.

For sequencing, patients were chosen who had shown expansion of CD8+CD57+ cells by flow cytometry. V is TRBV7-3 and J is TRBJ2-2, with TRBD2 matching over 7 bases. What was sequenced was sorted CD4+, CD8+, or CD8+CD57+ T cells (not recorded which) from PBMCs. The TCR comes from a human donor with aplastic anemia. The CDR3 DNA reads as TGTGCCAGCAGCTTTGGCGGGAGTGGTACCGGGGAGCTGTTTTTT. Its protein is CASSFGGSGTGELFF.